Presented here are 3 T cell receptor beta chains from one specimen sequenced in a study of Ad26.COV2.S vaccination and SARS-CoV-2 variants. Profiling relied on immunoSEQ multiplex PCR, and the TCRdb table lists in-frame clones only, not all of them. This sample carries around 300,000 clones, about nine tenths of them seen once, and the ten largest clones take roughly 6%. Treatment described: 15 to 20 received Ad26.COV2.S at low or high dose, single or two shots; 5 received placebo; per-sample allocation not given. Sampling happened 63 days after the first vaccine or placebo injection. This specimen consisted of peripheral blood, obtained in a trial of Ad26.COV2.S vaccine versus placebo. These receptors were taken from a person aged 18-60 years who received the Ad26.COV2.S COVID-19 vaccine or a placebo.

This chain uses TRBV5-1 with TRBJ2-1; TRBD1 is a possible D gene (7 bases). The V end was cut by 0 bases, the J end by 9 bases, with 13 bases between. Germline lookup yields CDR1 SGHRS and CDR2 YFSETQ. The CDR3 covers 14 residues. DNA for the CDR3: TGCGCCAGCAGCTTGGGATCAGGGGGGACTGAGCAGTTCTTC. It codes for CASSLGSGGTEQFF.

This chain uses TRBV3-1 (or the pseudogene TRBV3-2) with TRBJ2-7, with D perhaps matching TRBD1 or TRBD2 (5 bases each). V was trimmed by 1 base and J by 4 bases, leaving 11 bases between them. The CDR3 is 14 amino acids. Looked up from germline, CDR1 is LGHDT and CDR2 is YNNKEL (reference sequence). This CDR3 reads CASSQARDAYEQYV. DNA for the CDR3: TGTGCCAGCAGCCAAGCCCGGGACGCTTACGAGCAGTACGTC.

This sequence joins TRBV5-8 and TRBJ2-5, with D perhaps TRBD2 (6 bases). Germline-derived CDR1 and CDR2 are SGHTS and YDEGEE. CDR3 size: 13 residues. V shed 1 base and J shed 5 bases, with 9 bases lying between them. In nucleotides, the CDR3 is TGTGCCAGCAGCTTGCTAGCGTGGGAGACCCAGTACTTC. Its protein is CASSLLAWETQYF.